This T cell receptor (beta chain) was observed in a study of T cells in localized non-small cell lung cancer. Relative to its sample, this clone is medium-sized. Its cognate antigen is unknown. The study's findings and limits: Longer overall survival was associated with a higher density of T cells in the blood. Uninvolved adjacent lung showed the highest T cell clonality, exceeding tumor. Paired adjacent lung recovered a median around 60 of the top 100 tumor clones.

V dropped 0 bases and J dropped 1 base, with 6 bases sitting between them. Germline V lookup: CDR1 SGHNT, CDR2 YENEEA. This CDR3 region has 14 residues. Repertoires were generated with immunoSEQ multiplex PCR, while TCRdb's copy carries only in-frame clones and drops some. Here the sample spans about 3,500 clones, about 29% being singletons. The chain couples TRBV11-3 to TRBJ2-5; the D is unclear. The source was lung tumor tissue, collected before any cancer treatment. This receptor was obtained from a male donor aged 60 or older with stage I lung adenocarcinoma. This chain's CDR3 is CASSLDSLQETQYF. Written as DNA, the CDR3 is TGTGCCAGCAGCTTAGACTCTCTCCAAGAGACCCAGTACTTC.